The 18 T cell receptor beta chains given below trace back to one sample, sequenced in a study of beta chain features in type 1 diabetes listed by TCRdb under 2018. The library was obtained by the immunoSEQ multiplex PCR assay. The entire amount of isolated RNA was reverse transcribed using the High Capacity cDNA Reverse Transcription Kit, so the sequenced TCRB transcripts were expressed ones. Sourced from immuneACCESS, this table was stored by TCRdb with only in-frame sequences that have V and J called. A share of the clones is absent; for the studies checked, an unresolved V gene accounts for under half, and the remainder has no known explanation. Across this sample there are about 150,000 clones, with roughly 11% seen only once. The top ten hold approximately 2% of the sample. Sequenced sample: central memory CD4+ T cells from blood. Receptors originate from a man younger than 35 in good health.

The V call is TRBV6-6, the J call TRBJ1-5; no reliable D call. V lost 3 bases, J lost 3 bases, and 9 bases lay in between. The germline V gene has CDR1 MNHNY and CDR2 SVGAGI (reference sequence). The CDR3 extends over 14 amino acids. The CDR3 reads CASSYSRANQPQHF. Here the CDR3 DNA reads TGTGCCAGCAGTTATAGCAGAGCCAATCAGCCCCAGCATTTT.

The rearrangement uses TRBV30 and TRBJ2-6, with D hard to call. Germline values: CDR1 GTSNPN, CDR2 SVGIG (reference sequence). The CDR3 is 14 amino acids. The CDR3 nucleotides read TGTGTGGCACCGACTTTGTCTGGGGCCAACGTCCTGACTTTC. Its translation is CVAPTLSGANVLTF.

With regard to this clone: Just one base apart from a much larger clone, this may be a read error. The same CDR3 arises from other DNA sequences in this sample as well. The V gene is TRBV11-2, the J gene TRBJ2-7; D is undetermined. CDR3 length: 14 amino acids. The V gene's germline CDR1 is SGHAT and CDR2 FQNNGV. V gave up 3 bases and J gave up 6 bases, with 15 bases separating them. CDR3 in DNA: TGTGCCAGCAGCTTGTGGCGGCTGAACGTCGAGCAGTACTTC. It is translated as CASSLWRLNVEQYF.

This clone was detected only a few times. This sample includes further DNA sequences coding for the same CDR3. The rearrangement uses TRBV6-5 and TRBJ1-2; weak D call: TRBD1 (5 bases). Trimming took off 5 bases at V and 5 bases at J, with 9 bases between the two ends. In germline, CDR1 is MNHEY, CDR2 SVGAGI. This CDR3 spans 12 amino acids. The CDR3 loop reads CASSPQGYGYTF. CDR3 nucleotides: TGTGCCAGCAGTCCCCAGGGTTATGGCTACACCTTC.

V is TRBV6-6 and J is TRBJ1-2, with a weak D call TRBD1 (6 bases). The V end lost 4 bases, the J end lost 0 bases, and 12 bases lay between the germline ends. From germline, CDR1 is MNHNY and CDR2 SVGAGI (reference sequence). CDR3 length: 15 amino acids. CDR3 amino acids: CASSSGAAANYGYTF. For the CDR3, the DNA is TGTGCCAGCAGTTCAGGGGCCGCAGCTAACTATGGCTACACCTTC.

This chain uses TRBV20-1 with TRBJ1-1; D is undetermined. The CDR3 spans 10 residues. Per germline, CDR1 DFQATT and CDR2 SNEGSKA (reference sequence). V lost 0 bases and J lost 8, with 4 bases in between. The CDR3 loop is CSAREGEAFF. CDR3 DNA sequence: TGCAGTGCTAGAGAGGGGGAAGCTTTCTTT.

The rearrangement joins TRBV6-1 to TRBJ1-2, with D possibly TRBD1 on 5 matching bases. Germline CDR1 is MNHNS and CDR2 is SASEGT. CDR3 length equals 12 residues. V lost 8 bases, J lost 8 bases, and 15 bases lay in between. CDR3 nucleotide sequence: TGTGCCAGCGAGGCAGGGCCCGGCGGCTACACCTTC. Translated, it gives CASEAGPGGYTF.

V gene TRBV7-8 combines with J gene TRBJ2-4; no clear D. The germline V and J ends were trimmed by 1 base and 6 bases, with 10 bases remaining between them. The germline gives CDR1 SGHVS, CDR2 FQNEAQ. This CDR3 has 14 residues. CDR3 in amino acids: CASSLGRRANIQYF. DNA for the CDR3: TGTGCCAGCAGCTTAGGTAGAAGGGCAAACATTCAGTACTTC.

A remark on this clone: Other nucleotide sequences in the sample specify the same CDR3. CDR3 bases: TGCAGCGTAGGGGTAGATACGCAGTATTTT. It codes for CSVGVDTQYF. The chain links TRBV29-1 to TRBJ2-3, with D possibly being TRBD1 (5 bases). The CDR3 sequence is 10 residues long. The V end lost 6 bases, the J end lost 5 bases, and 6 bases lay between the germline ends. Germline V gene sequence: CDR1 SQVTM, CDR2 ANQGSEA.

This clone appeared a few times. The chain joins TRBV14 to TRBJ2-3; 9 bases match TRBD2. The CDR3 consists of 17 residues. Trimming took 3 bases from V and 3 from J; bases not matched to a gene: 10. Germline CDR1 SGHDN, CDR2 FVKESK. CDR3 sequence reads: CASSHTKAGGGTDTQYF. Written as DNA, the CDR3 is TGTGCCAGCAGCCACACCAAAGCGGGAGGAGGGACAGATACGCAGTATTTT.

The chain employs TRBV19 and TRBJ1-1, with TRBD1 identical over 7 bases. This CDR3 has 15 residues. V shed 3 bases and J 1 base; nucleotides not matched to a gene: 5. Germline V gene lookup returns CDR1 LNHDA and CDR2 SQIVND (reference sequence). The CDR3 sequence: CASSIPRGRNTEAFF. The CDR3 coding sequence is TGTGCCAGTAGTATCCCCAGGGGGAGGAACACTGAAGCTTTCTTT.

The V call is TRBV6-5, the J call TRBJ1-4, with TRBD1 matching 7 bases. The CDR3 runs to 14 residues. The J segment lost 3 bases and the V segment lost 8 bases, leaving 6 bases of the junction unmatched. Germline V gives CDR1 MNHEY, CDR2 SVGAGI. The CDR3 is CASGLTGSNEKLFF. In DNA, the CDR3 is TGTGCCAGCGGCCTGACAGGGTCTAATGAAAAACTGTTTTTT.

The chain joins TRBV7-2 to TRBJ1-2; weak D call: TRBD1 (5 bases). Trimming left V 8 bases short and J 4 bases short, with 20 bases between. Germline V gene lookup returns CDR1 SGHTA and CDR2 FQGNSA. This CDR3 region has 15 residues. CDR3 in amino acids: CASPGRRDYGYGYTF. The CDR3 coding sequence is TGTGCCAGCCCGGGACGCCGGGACTACGGCTATGGCTACACCTTC. The full variable domain, its missing parts supplied by reference TRBV7-2 and TRBJ1-2, is GAGVSQSPSNKVTEKGKDVELRCDPISGHTALYWYRQSLGQGLEFLIYFQGNSAPDKSGLPSDRFSAERTGGSVSTLTIQRTQQEDSAVYLCASPGRRDYGYGYTFGSGTRLTVV.

The chain is built from TRBV23-1 and TRBJ2-3, with D possibly being TRBD1 (5 bases). TRBV23-1 is known as an ORF, though its function is uncertain. V was clipped by 6 bases and J by 0 bases, with 25 bases between them. This CDR3 spans 19 amino acids. The CDR3 coding sequence is TGCGCCAGCAGCCTACCCCGGACAAGGGCTAACTCTAGCACAGATACGCAGTATTTT. Its translation: CASSLPRTRANSSTDTQYF.

This clone has only a few counts. The chain uses TRBV9 and TRBJ1-4; D gene uncertain. Germline V CDR1 and CDR2: SGDLS, YYNGEE. The CDR3 covers 15 residues. V lost 0 bases and J lost 3, with 9 bases in between. The CDR3, as DNA: TGTGCCAGCAGCGTAGCCAACGGACCTAATGAAAAACTGTTTTTT. Amino acids: CASSVANGPNEKLFF.

Only a few counts were recorded for this clone. V gene TRBV11-1 combines with J gene TRBJ2-3; D gene unclear. Germline V gene sequence: CDR1 SGHAT, CDR2 FQDESV (reference sequence). The V and J ends lost 5 bases and 6 bases respectively, with 9 bases between them. The CDR3 consists of 12 residues. As DNA, the CDR3 is TGTGCCAGCAGCGGAGCGTCCGATACGCAGTATTTT. Translated, it gives CASSGASDTQYF.

This chain links TRBV7-9 with TRBJ1-6, with 7 bases matching TRBD1. Germline V gene sequence: CDR1 SEHNR, CDR2 FQNEAQ (reference sequence). The CDR3 extends over 15 amino acids. V shed 5 bases and J 8 bases; nucleotides not matched to a gene: 9. In DNA form, the CDR3 reads TGTGCCAGCAGCGACAGGGACCCTATTGATTCACCCCTCCACTTT. It translates to CASSDRDPIDSPLHF.

This rearrangement joins TRBV13 to TRBJ1-1; D might be TRBD1 (6 bases). This CDR3 contains 14 residues. Germline V gives CDR1 PRHDT, CDR2 FYEKMQ (reference sequence). Trimming removed 2 bases from V and 5 bases from J, with 12 bases in between. CDR3 residues: CASSLRQGNTEAFF. The CDR3, as DNA: TGTGCCAGCAGCTTACGGCAGGGGAATACTGAAGCTTTCTTT.